This is a list of T cell receptor beta chains from one sample in a study of blood T cells in healthy people across ages. TCRdb independently ran MiXCR on the 5' RACE reads; one entry per CDR3 protein. The sample has 1.5 million to 2 million distinct CDR3 sequences; 28% are singletons. The specimen sequenced was blood. These TCRs come from a young woman in good health. Both conserved end residues are trimmed from each CDR3.

j_gene,v_gene,CDR3aa
TRBJ2-7,TRBV6-2/TRBV6-3,ASRIWTGMYEQY
TRBJ2-1,TRBV12-3/TRBV12-4,ASSSEGLAVNNEQF
TRBJ1-2,TRBV5-1,ASREGAQEGYT
TRBJ1-1,TRBV4-3,ASSKQMNTEAF
TRBJ2-1,TRBV7-3,ASSPAVGRGPHNEQF
-,TRBV6-2/TRBV6-3,ASIDRDRGYEQY
TRBJ2-1,TRBV28,ASSLGGPANNEQF
TRBJ2-7,TRBV29-1,SVDSPYEQY
TRBJ1-2,TRBV3-1,ASSQTRQGPPYGYT
TRBJ2-7,TRBV5-1,ASTEGYEQY
TRBJ2-5,TRBV29-1,SGDGETQY
TRBJ1-2,TRBV28,ASSLLMGQGASGYT
TRBJ2-3,TRBV7-2,ASTLTSGVTDTQY
TRBJ1-5,TRBV9,ASSGGTSNQPQH
TRBJ1-5,TRBV4-2,ASSQDSGGIAGQPQH
TRBJ2-2,TRBV6-5,ASKWGQTNTGELF
TRBJ2-1,TRBV6-2/TRBV6-3,ASSYSGAREQF
TRBJ1-2,TRBV6-5,ASSYQRTGDYGYT
TRBJ2-7,TRBV20-1,SALPGTPTYEQY
TRBJ2-7,TRBV20-1,SAPLSSYEQY
TRBJ2-1,TRBV20-1,SARPLVGGGKYNEQF
TRBJ2-1,TRBV25-1,ASSDGWGAGTSGYNEQF
TRBJ2-7,TRBV28,ASSNVAGGSLYEQY
TRBJ2-7,TRBV20-1,SAGRTGFSYEQY
TRBJ2-5,TRBV6-1,ASSEAGTQTQY
TRBJ2-7,TRBV7-2,ASSYRQELRSSYEQY
TRBJ2-7,TRBV6-5,ASRAGGAREQY
TRBJ2-5,TRBV12-3/TRBV12-4,ASRFSRGVRETQY
TRBJ2-7,TRBV9,ASSVGSRDEQY
TRBJ2-5,TRBV3-1,ASSHVHRQETQY
TRBJ1-6,TRBV20-1,SARDGTSDSPLH
TRBJ1-5,TRBV10-2,ASSLARDRGGQPQH
TRBJ1-2,TRBV9,ASSVGHSGYT
TRBJ2-1,TRBV30,AWSGADNEQF
TRBJ2-5,TRBV18,ASSDSVSQQY
TRBJ2-7,TRBV9,ASNAGPDYEQY
TRBJ2-5,TRBV4-2,ASSQAGLAGKEGETQY
TRBJ1-1,TRBV18,ASSPQGTDEAF
TRBJ2-7,TRBV20-1,SGVLAGAVPYEQY
TRBJ2-1,TRBV28,ASSLRGTEQF
TRBJ1-5,TRBV20-1,SASRDTDQPQH
TRBJ1-6,TRBV12-3/TRBV12-4,ASSLGASNSPLH
TRBJ2-1,TRBV14,ASSQDRGGWGRGETRF
TRBJ2-7,TRBV25-1,ASSDLGQGLYEQY
TRBJ2-7,TRBV12-5,ASGLVGTPSSYEQY
TRBJ1-5,TRBV27,ASSSTGEANQPQH
TRBJ2-1,TRBV20-1,SVTAGAGNEQF
TRBJ2-7,TRBV7-2,ASSLDRGSLHYEQY
TRBJ1-2,TRBV7-3,ASSQNSGGDGYT
TRBJ2-5,TRBV5-1,ASSLGGIQETQY
TRBJ1-4,TRBV4-1,ASSHGAYGTGATNEKLF
TRBJ2-3,TRBV11-2,ASSLIGDSLPTQY
TRBJ2-5,TRBV11-2,ASSYLRDSRNEQY
TRBJ1-2,TRBV28,ASGPGSWEDGYT
TRBJ2-3,TRBV20-1,SARSPSGGATDTQY
TRBJ2-7,TRBV20-1,SWVAGTLNEQY
TRBJ2-3,TRBV7-2,ASNSWGTDTQY
TRBJ1-2,TRBV6-5,ASSYSQASYGYT
TRBJ2-1,TRBV25-1,ASSPRDRGLGETQF
TRBJ2-3,TRBV7-3,ASAPQRPDTQY